This T cell receptor (beta chain) appears in the sequencing data of a study of cytomegalovirus exposure and HLA in healthy donors. The table lists this clone with a few counts. PCR involved 60 Vbeta and 13 Jbeta primers. Clones were read by immunoSEQ multiplex PCR, and TCRdb kept only the in-frame ones, dropping some. This table holds approximately 100,000 clones, roughly 70% found once. CDR3 length: 14 residues. V was clipped by 5 bases and J by 7 bases; unmatched bases: 7. Germline-derived CDR1 and CDR2 are SGHNT and YENEEA. V and J are TRBV11-3 and TRBJ2-2; 7 bases map to TRBD2. Material: PBMCs. This receptor was identified in a man in his forties in good health and CMV-seropositive. DNA of the CDR3: TGTGCCAGCAGCCCAAACGTAGCGGGCGGGGAGCTGTTTTTT. It translates to CASSPNVAGGELFF.